This T cell receptor (beta chain) came from a study of siplizumab effects on memory and regulatory T cells. Study results and limitations: Apparently more diverse than memory cells, naive T cells also seemed major alloresponse contributors.

Per germline, CDR1 LGHNA and CDR2 YSLEER. V lost 0 bases and J 4 bases, leaving 12 bases between the germline ends. This CDR3 spans 15 amino acids. Generated by immunoSEQ multiplex PCR, the TCRdb table keeps only in-frame clones and is missing some. The sample has just over 60,000 clones; roughly 78% are singletons. As concerns this clone: The antigen is undetermined.

This receptor was obtained from a human donor in good health. The sequenced sample consisted of memory CD4+ T cells sorted from blood. V gene TRBV4-3 combines with J gene TRBJ1-2; no clear D. This chain's CDR3 is CASSQDWESPYGYTF. The CDR3 DNA sequence: TGCGCCAGCAGCCAAGATTGGGAGAGCCCCTATGGCTACACCTTC.